This T cell receptor (beta chain) was captured by sequencing in a study of cytomegalovirus exposure and HLA in healthy donors (dated by TCRdb to 2016 to 2017). Turning to the overall study: In an earlier analysis of approximately 500 of the donors, 250 to 300 Gb of sequence data and some 120 million unique TCR beta sequences from roughly 180 million T cells were reported. An early release that covered about 600 HLA-typed donors contained about 300 gigabases of sequencing data and around 85 million unique TCR sequences. In a later genetic analysis, genome-wide SNP genotypes for about 55% of the roughly 700 donors were used, and that subset was treated as a discovery cohort. The study was designed to test whether signatures of past pathogen exposure could be identified by cataloging public T cell receptors. The number of donors typed differed by locus, with roughly 620-630 for A, B, C, DRB1 and DQB1, around 520 for DQA1, 606 for DPA1, and about 450 for DPB1. To predict cytomegalovirus infection status, the study brought together high-throughput TCR immunosequencing, statistical association of individual TCRs with disease status, and machine learning. Of the approximately 400 genotyped donors, approximately 83% fell in the genetic ancestry cluster associated with self-reported Caucasian donors. Besides the first cohort of some 670 subjects, a separate validation cohort made up of 120 different subjects was used. Both class I and class II loci were covered by HLA typing, at four-digit resolution. Every repertoire in the discovery cohort had been generated on one and the same sequencing platform. A later analysis re-examined previously published TCR beta repertoires from several hundred donors and added high-resolution HLA genotyping to investigate patterns of TCR occurrence. Alongside the repertoire data, information on donor age, sex, ethnicity and CMV serostatus was compiled. An earlier analysis of 587 of the donors used high-throughput TCR beta sequencing to judge whether each TCR beta V gene segment behaved as functional or pseudogenic. The T cell repertoires of 666 subjects were profiled by immunosequencing and related to cytomegalovirus serostatus. Across about 370 genotyped donors of the cohort, an average of about 240,000 unique TCR beta nucleotide sequences per donor were sequenced, and approximately 19% of those sequences were non-productive. A handful of DR-DQ haplotypes were handled as single units for association and clustering because linkage in the cohort was strong. Rather than using new phenotypic data, the later analysis identified candidate immune exposures from TCR beta sequences and from how often those sequences occurred across donors. What the research found in general, with its limitations: Because some donors lacked HLA typing at each locus, the association tests relied only on the typed subset. Because counts were too low, 15 to 20 rarely observed V segments, including chromosome 9 orphons, were excluded from the earlier analysis of 587 of the donors. The authors suggested that the approach could potentially be generalized to other disease states and immunological phenotypes. Linkage disequilibrium might explain the correlated functional status among segregating V segments, but an unknown experimental factor could not be excluded. In a later analysis, HLA-associated TCR beta chains were found to be more clonally expanded and to have lower generation probabilities than equally common non-associated chains. In a later analysis, most CMV-associated TCR beta chains were found to appear HLA-restricted, with HLA associations seemingly driven largely by CMV exposure. CMV serostatus was the only immune exposure information available for the cohort. In an earlier analysis of over 550 of the donors, most TCR beta V segments were observed in productive rearrangements about 90% or about 30% of the time, broadly matching IMGT annotations. In vitro tests confirmed that a few of the cytomegalovirus-associated TCR beta chains recognize cytomegalovirus antigens. According to a later analysis, TCR association rates differed among HLA loci, with DRB1 alleles showing the most associated TCRs and HLA-C alleles showing the fewest. A further reported finding was that TCR beta sequences accurately predicted the HLA-A and HLA-B alleles for most subjects in the first cohort. The classifier was reported to diagnose cytomegalovirus status with high specificity and sensitivity in both the original and validation cohorts. Presence/absence analyses assumed roughly uniform sequencing depth across donors, an assumption that may not hold. A later analysis reported that several top co-occurrence clusters appeared linked to parvovirus B19, influenza, CMV and Epstein-Barr virus. When HLA alleles, especially DR and DQ, strongly co-occurred, TCR associations were difficult to assign to individual alleles. Some IMGT-functional V segments, including TRBV6-2 and TRBV6-3, could not be told apart with the 87-base-pair reads, so those segments were excluded. While some public TCRs were present in many individuals, most TCR sequences turned up only very rarely across donors. A later genetic analysis reported fewer N-insertions in productive TCRs among donors in an Asian-associated ancestry cluster than the roughly 640-donor mean. A cluster of highly shared sequence variants was judged likely to be a technical artifact of the sequencing pipeline. V-gene and J-gene trimming of TCR beta chains was associated with a missense DCLRE1C variant in a later genetic analysis, and the association was replicated in an independent cohort. A total of 164 TCR beta chains were listed by the study as associated with cytomegalovirus. A later analysis associated some 17,000 TCR beta sequences with specific HLA alleles at a false discovery rate of 0.05. The cohort was sequenced for TCR beta chains only, and without alpha or paired-chain data the features that could be detected were limited.

Library construction relied on the immunoSEQ multiplex PCR assay. The multiplex PCR relied on a mix of 60 forward primers for TCR Vbeta segments and 13 reverse primers for TCR Jbeta segments. The CDR3 region of rearranged TCR beta genes was amplified from genomic DNA by a multiplex PCR assay. The Illumina HiSeq System was used to sequence the amplified TCR beta libraries as 87-base-pair reads. The authors' pipeline ran thus. A later analysis tallied 80 million to 95 million unique TCR beta chains across the 666 repertoires, and some 12 million of those chains were shared by two or more donors. Raw reads were error-corrected and collapsed into unique sequences by a nearest-neighbor algorithm in which closely related sequences were merged to remove PCR and sequencing errors. V, D and J gene segments were assigned by aligning CDR3 sequences to IMGT reference sequences. For a sequence to be retained, at least a six-nucleotide match to both a V gene segment and a J gene segment was required. A rearrangement counted as productive if the CDR3 had no stop codons and remained in frame with V and J, and every other rearrangement counted as non-productive. Following IMGT convention, CDR3 was defined as the stretch from the second conserved V-encoded cysteine up to the conserved J-encoded phenylalanine. Sequences without an unambiguous match to a single V gene segment were excluded from the earlier analysis of approximately 560 of the donors. An earlier analysis of about 590 of the donors classified V segments as functional when productive rearrangements were above 56.7% and as segregating when the standard deviation between donors was above 5%. To diagnose cytomegalovirus status from the catalog of TCR beta chain sequences, a statistical classification framework was built. A later analysis assigned V and J genes by comparing TCR nucleotide sequences with IMGT/GENE-DB human TR gene sequences. The TCRdist pipeline was used in a later analysis to assign CDR3 sequences and most-parsimonious VDJ recombination scenarios. In a later analysis, each TCR beta chain was defined by its CDR3 amino acid sequence together with its V-gene family, and reads without a unique V-gene family were excluded. A later analysis removed 592 highly shared, low-generation-probability nucleotide sequences to deal with suspected cross-contamination and a sequencing artifact. A later analysis calculated a clonal expansion index for each public chain from normalized within-repertoire ranks of inferred template counts. In a later analysis, generation probabilities were computed with a VDJ recombination model fitted to out-of-frame rearrangements, and the resulting probabilities were checked against IGoR. In a later analysis, hypergeometric tests were used to score TCR-TCR, TCR-HLA and TCR-CMV co-occurrence, with a repertoire-size bias correction applied to TCR pairs. A later analysis estimated false discovery rates by permuting HLA or CMV assignments 20 times. In a later analysis, co-occurring TCRs were grouped using DBSCAN, and TCRdist sequence similarity was added for clustering within HLA-allele-positive subsets. Repertoires with fewer than 30,000 or more than 120,000 public chains were left out of co-occurrence clustering, as were a handful of repertoires with anomalous nucleotide sharing. TCRdb took over this immuneACCESS table, retaining in-frame rearrangements with V and J assigned. Such tables are incomplete; in checked studies, under half of the missing clones stem from an unresolved V gene, and the remainder is unexplained. The V and J calls and clone size were taken over from that table, and D and trimming were inferred from the DNA. The sample table records more than 150,000 clones; around 80% of these occur just once. About 1.4% of the sample comes from the top ten.

Of note for this clone: The target of this receptor is not known. There are no base qualities to consult, and no much larger clone falls within one base.

The germline V gene provides CDR1 SGHRS and CDR2 YFSETQ. From the cysteine through the phenylalanine, the CDR3 covers 14 amino acids. Of the read, only the CDR3 DNA is kept; its 42 bases are in frame from base 1. V is pruned by 2 bases and J by 4 bases, leaving 5 bases of the junction without a gene match. The cohort was made up of approximately 670 healthy bone marrow donors. Cohort members were all nominally healthy when sampled, although unrecorded immune exposures were likely present. The donor was CMV seropositive and was included in the group of almost 300 seropositive cohort members. A peripheral blood sample was provided by each donor, and peripheral blood mononuclear cells were used for TCR beta sequencing. The Qiagen DNeasy Blood Extraction Kit was used to extract genomic DNA from the blood cell samples.

The V gene is TRBV5-1 and the J gene is TRBJ2-5; 7 of the junction bases match TRBD2. The sample was PBMCs. The TCR was taken from a girl aged 10 to 17 in good health and CMV-seropositive. CDR3 protein: CASSFAPGGETQYF. The DNA sequence is TGCGCCAGCAGCTTCGCCCCGGGAGGAGAGACCCAGTACTTC.